The next 27 T cell receptor beta chains were all read from a single sample in a study of neurological immune-mediated disorders. The time point is: technical triplicate 2. TCRdb re-analysed the 5' RACE reads in MiXCR, keeping a single row per CDR3 protein. Among more than 50,000 distinct CDR3 sequences listed, approximately 25% were seen once. The sample consisted of PBMCs. The receptors shown here come from a man aged 60 to 75 with HTLV-1-associated myelopathy (HAM/TSP).

In its sample, this clonotype was seen a few times. The genes are TRBV5-1 and TRBJ1-4; D not certain. CDR1 is SGHRS, CDR2 YFSETQ, per germline. This CDR3 comprises 15 residues. V was cut by 4 bases and J by 5 bases, with 15 bases left in between. CDR3 protein: CASSPGGSENEKLFF. CDR3 nucleotide sequence: TGCGCCAGCAGCCCCGGCGGGTCGGAGAATGAAAAACTGTTTTTT.

The chain is built from TRBV6-6 and TRBJ2-3; a weak D match, TRBD2 (5 bases). This CDR3 has 17 residues. With 4 bases removed from V and 5 bases from J, the gap between germline ends came to 22 bases. Looked up from germline, CDR1 is MNHNY and CDR2 is SVGAGI (reference sequence). The CDR3 DNA reads TGTGCCAGCAGTTCGTCCGGGATAGGGATAACGGAAGATACGCAGTATTTT. Translating gives CASSSSGIGITEDTQYF.

The V call is TRBV20-1, the J call TRBJ2-5; D is possibly TRBD2 (5 bases). The length of the CDR3 is 17 residues. Per germline, CDR1 DFQATT and CDR2 SNEGSKA (reference sequence). Trimming stripped 4 bases from V and 2 bases from J, with 23 bases between. CDR3 DNA sequence: TGCAGTGCTACTCTGTCCCGGTCTAGGCGACTACAAGAGACCCAGTACTTC. Residues: CSATLSRSRRLQETQYF.

This clonotype has ten or more counts. This rearrangement joins TRBV20-1 to TRBJ1-3; weak D call: TRBD1 (6 bases). The CDR3 consists of 16 residues. V lost 1 base and J lost 1, with 14 bases in between. Looked up from germline, CDR1 is DFQATT and CDR2 is SNEGSKA (reference sequence). CDR3 sequence (DNA): TGCAGTGCTAGAGGAAGGACAGCCTTTTCTGGAAACACCATATATTTT. It codes for CSARGRTAFSGNTIYF.

For this clonotype: A much larger clone lies a single base off, so this may be a read error. The genes are TRBV6-1 and TRBJ1-5; D remains unclear. The CDR3 covers 15 residues. Germline V gene sequence: CDR1 MNHNS, CDR2 SASEGT. Here the CDR3 DNA reads TGTGCCAGCAGAGCCGGGGAGGGAGGCAATCAGCACCAGCATTTT. It translates to CASRAGEGGNQHQHF.

In this sample, this clonotype turned up many times. The J gene is TRBJ2-7, the V gene TRBV12-3 or TRBV12-4; 8 nucleotides align to TRBD1. The CDR3 loop spans 14 amino acids. The V gene end was trimmed by 2 bases and the J gene end by 1 base; junction bases not matched to a gene: 1. The CDR3 sequence is CASSLRTGSYEQYF. DNA for the CDR3: TGTGCCAGCAGTTTACGGACAGGGTCCTACGAGCAGTACTTC.

This clonotype was seen repeatedly, ten times or more. The rearrangement joins TRBV5-1 to TRBJ2-5, with 12 bases matching TRBD2. The CDR3 sequence is 16 residues long. The V segment lost 3 bases and the J segment 0 bases; nucleotides outside the gene matches: 3. Germline-derived CDR1 and CDR2 are SGHRS and YFSETQ. The CDR3 region is CASSSRTSGNQETQYF. As DNA, the CDR3 is TGCGCCAGCAGCTCTCGGACTAGCGGGAACCAAGAGACCCAGTACTTC.

The V call is TRBV11-2, the J call TRBJ2-2; TRBD1 matches 10 bases. Trimming took 5 bases from V and 5 from J; bases not matched to a gene: 5. This CDR3 is built from 15 residues. Germline assignment: CDR1 SGHAT and CDR2 FQNNGV. CDR3 amino acids: CASSPGQGRTGELFF. DNA of the CDR3: TGTGCCAGCAGCCCGGGACAGGGGAGGACCGGGGAGCTGTTTTTT.

There are a few counts of this clonotype. This rearrangement joins TRBV27 to TRBJ2-1, with 10 bases lining up with TRBD2. The CDR3 has 18 amino acids. From germline, CDR1 is MNHEY and CDR2 SMNVEV (reference sequence). J gave up 5 bases and V 8 bases, and 18 bases lay outside the gene matches. CDR3 coding DNA: TGTGCCAGCTTTCGGACTAGCGGAGGGGGGCTTTGGGACAATGAGCAGTTCTTC. This codes for CASFRTSGGGLWDNEQFF.

V and J are TRBV5-6 and TRBJ2-5; TRBD1 aligns across 9 bases. Germline CDR1 and CDR2: SGHDT and YYEEEE. The CDR3 extends over 14 amino acids. J lost 5 bases, V lost 2 bases, and 4 bases had no gene match. CDR3: CASSLQGARETQYF. The CDR3 DNA sequence: TGTGCCAGCAGCTTACAGGGGGCCAGGGAGACCCAGTACTTC.

This clonotype was counted at least ten times. CDR3 DNA: TGTGCCAGCAGCACATTAAGCCAGGCCCGATCCTACGAGCAGTACTTC. This encodes CASSTLSQARSYEQYF. J is TRBJ2-7 and V is TRBV21-1; TRBD2, the table's D call, was not compared with the DNA. TRBV21-1 is a known pseudogene. This CDR3 spans 16 amino acids.

This sequence joins TRBV5-4 and TRBJ1-6, with D hard to call. The CDR3 loop spans 15 amino acids. Germline CDR1 reads SGHNT; CDR2 reads YYREEE (reference sequence). V was clipped by 1 base and J by 7 bases, with 12 bases between them. CDR3 amino acids: CASSLLGSDNSPLHF. The CDR3 nucleotides read TGTGCCAGCAGCTTGTTGGGGTCAGACAATTCACCCCTCCACTTT.

This clonotype appeared many times. The chain links TRBV27 to TRBJ2-1; 9 bases are a match to TRBD2. CDR1 MNHEY and CDR2 SMNVEV come from the germline V gene (reference sequence). The CDR3 consists of 13 residues. Trimming at V came to 5 bases and at J to 13 bases, leaving 9 bases not matched to a gene. In nucleotides, the CDR3 is TGTGCCAGCAGTCACACCCTAGCGGGACTCCAGTTCTTC. It encodes CASSHTLAGLQFF.

This clonotype has at least ten counts. The gene calls are TRBV11-1 and TRBJ2-1; a possible D gene is TRBD2 (6 bases). Per the germline V gene, CDR1 is SGHAT and CDR2 is FQDESV (reference sequence). The CDR3 loop spans 16 amino acids. The germline V and J ends were trimmed by 5 bases and 2 bases, with 16 bases remaining between them. The CDR3 loop is CASSPLELAAYNEQFF. The DNA for the CDR3 is TGTGCCAGCAGCCCCCTTGAGTTAGCGGCCTACAATGAGCAGTTCTTC.

In this sample, this clonotype turned up many times. The rearrangement uses TRBV5-1 and TRBJ2-2; D possibly corresponds to TRBD1 (6 bases). From germline, CDR1 is SGHRS and CDR2 YFSETQ. This CDR3 comprises 15 residues. V dropped 5 bases and J dropped 1 base, with 12 bases sitting between them. The CDR3 sequence: CASRARGQNTGELFF. In DNA form, the CDR3 reads TGCGCCAGCAGAGCCAGGGGCCAGAACACCGGGGAGCTGTTTTTT.

This clonotype was counted a single time. The V gene is TRBV5-1, the J gene TRBJ1-2; D uncertain. The CDR3 loop spans 13 amino acids. In germline, CDR1 is SGHRS, CDR2 YFSETQ. Between the trimmed V and J ends, which lost 4 bases and 5 bases, there was a span of 12 bases. CDR3 amino acids: CASSIAQSYGYTF. CDR3 DNA sequence: TGCGCCAGCAGCATAGCACAGAGTTATGGCTACACCTTC.

The V and J genes are TRBV10-1 and TRBJ2-7, with D maybe TRBD2 (5 bases). The V end was cut by 2 bases, the J end by 0 bases, with 11 bases between. From germline, CDR1 is WNHNN and CDR2 SYGVQD (reference sequence). This CDR3 region has 15 residues. CDR3: CASSERIGSSYEQYF. As DNA, the CDR3 is TGCGCCAGCAGTGAGAGGATAGGGAGCTCCTACGAGCAGTACTTC.

V is TRBV11-3 and J is TRBJ2-1; no definite D call. This CDR3 is 16 amino acids long. The V gene's germline CDR1 is SGHNT and CDR2 YENEEA. The V end was cut by 5 bases, the J end by 5 bases, with 19 bases between. The DNA for the CDR3 is TGTGCCAGCAGCCTTAAAATCCAAAATTTCGACAATGAGCAGTTCTTC. Translated, it gives CASSLKIQNFDNEQFF. Full variable domain (missing parts from reference TRBV11-3 and TRBJ2-1): EAGVVQSPRYKIIEKKQPVAFWCNPISGHNTLYWYLQNLGQGPELLIRYENEEAVDDSQLPKDRFSAERLKGVDSTLKIQPAELGDSAVYLCASSLKIQNFDNEQFFGPGTRLTVL.

Many counts were recorded for this clonotype. The chain links TRBV5-1 to TRBJ2-1; possible D gene TRBD1, 6 bases. This CDR3 spans 13 amino acids. V lost 2 bases to trimming and J lost 8 bases, with 11 bases between them. Germline CDR1 and CDR2: SGHRS and YFSETQ. The CDR3 nucleotides read TGCGCCAGCAGCTTATTTGGGGGCTATGAGCAGTTCTTC. It yields the protein CASSLFGGYEQFF.

Within the sample, this clonotype is medium-sized (0.01 to 0.1%). The V and J genes are TRBV5-1 and TRBJ2-2, with TRBD1 matching 7 bases. This CDR3 is built from 14 residues. CDR1 is SGHRS, CDR2 YFSETQ, per germline. V dropped 6 bases and J dropped 1; count of bases not matched to a gene: 3. CDR3 sequence (DNA): TGCGCCAGCACCGGGACAGAGAACACCGGGGAGCTGTTTTTT. It yields the protein CASTGTENTGELFF. The full variable domain, in which reference TRBV5-1 and TRBJ2-2 provide the parts outside the CDR3, is KAGVTQTPRYLIKTRGQQVTLSCSPISGHRSVSWYQQTPGQGLQFLFEYFSETQRNKGNFPGRFSGRQFSNSRSEMNVSTLELGDSALYLCASTGTENTGELFFGEGSRLTVL.

Ten or more counts support this clonotype. This chain links TRBV12-3 or TRBV12-4 with TRBJ2-7, with TRBD2 identical over 16 bases. Trimming took 5 bases from V and 0 from J; bases not matched to a gene: 16. The CDR3 loop spans 21 amino acids. CDR3 DNA sequence: TGTGCCAGCAGTCACCGACGCAGGGGACTAGCGGGAGGGCCAGACTCCTACGAGCAGTACTTC. It encodes CASSHRRRGLAGGPDSYEQYF.

The chain carries TRBV5-1 and TRBJ2-3; 12 nucleotides line up with TRBD2. Germline values: CDR1 SGHRS, CDR2 YFSETQ. Trimming removed 1 base from V and 6 bases from J; junction bases left unmatched: 9. The CDR3 is made up of 17 amino acids. CDR3 DNA sequence: TGCGCCAGCAGCTTGACCTCTAGCGGGAGGGCTACGGATACGCAGTATTTT. This sequence encodes CASSLTSSGRATDTQYF. The whole variable domain, filled in from reference TRBV5-1 and TRBJ2-3, reads KAGVTQTPRYLIKTRGQQVTLSCSPISGHRSVSWYQQTPGQGLQFLFEYFSETQRNKGNFPGRFSGRQFSNSRSEMNVSTLELGDSALYLCASSLTSSGRATDTQYFGPGTRLTVL.

This chain uses TRBV7-6 with TRBJ2-7, with 7 bases matching TRBD2. The junction had 9 bases not matched to a gene; V was cut back by 1 base and J by 3 bases. The CDR3 consists of 16 residues. Germline V gives CDR1 SGHVS, CDR2 FNYEAQ. The CDR3 DNA reads TGTGCCAGCAGCTTAGATCAGCAAGCGGGGATCTACGAGCAGTACTTC. It is translated as CASSLDQQAGIYEQYF.

This clonotype occurred many times. V and J are TRBV5-1 and TRBJ2-7; 9 nucleotides agree with TRBD1. Per germline, CDR1 SGHRS and CDR2 YFSETQ. This CDR3 has 14 residues. V lost 3 bases to trimming and J lost 2 bases; unmatched junction nucleotides: 3. The CDR3 coding sequence is TGCGCCAGCAGCTGGGGACAGGGTGCCTACGAGCAGTACTTC. This sequence encodes CASSWGQGAYEQYF.

V is TRBV5-1 and J is TRBJ2-1; possibly TRBD1 for D (6 bases). Looked up from germline, CDR1 is SGHRS and CDR2 is YFSETQ. The CDR3 contains 15 residues. V was trimmed by 4 bases and J by 1 base, leaving 12 bases between them. In DNA, the CDR3 is TGCGCCAGCAGCCGCAGGGGTGGGTCCTACAATGAGCAGTTCTTC. It specifies CASSRRGGSYNEQFF.

The genes are TRBV5-1 and TRBJ2-1; D not resolved. Per germline, CDR1 SGHRS and CDR2 YFSETQ. The CDR3 loop spans 13 amino acids. V was cut by 5 bases and J by 5 bases, with 11 bases left in between. DNA for the CDR3: TGCGCCAGCAGAGTAGCCTCTAACAATGAGCAGTTCTTC. Translating gives CASRVASNNEQFF.

This clonotype was seen a single time. J is TRBJ2-2 and V is TRBV19; 10 bases match TRBD1. The ends lost 6 bases at V and 0 bases at J; junction bases unmatched: 10. This CDR3 is 18 amino acids long. The V gene's germline CDR1 is LNHDA and CDR2 SQIVND (reference sequence). Written as DNA, the CDR3 is TGTGCCAGTAGGACGGGACAGGGGTTTTGGGCGAACACCGGGGAGCTGTTTTTT. Translated: CASRTGQGFWANTGELFF.